The next 24 T cell receptor beta chains were all read from a single sample in a study of T cells after yellow fever vaccination (dated 2019 in TCRdb). Libraries were prepared through 5' RACE. Instrument on record: Illumina HiSeq 2500. Clones were called with MiXCR by TCRdb after fastp trimmed the public reads at Q25, and only in-frame beta chains were retained. When rows share a CDR3 protein, they turn into one entry using the most common DNA and genes. This sample lists 200,000 to 300,000 distinct CDR3 sequences; about 7.1% were detected once. The ten largest clones capture approximately 0.85% of the sample. The treatment or condition tag for this specimen amounts to: live attenuated yellow fever vaccine strain. This specimen consisted of CD4+ T cells sorted from PBMCs, obtained 15 days after the yellow fever booster vaccination. Every receptor here comes from a young man who received the YFV17D yellow fever vaccine.

This clonotype was found a few times. This rearrangement joins TRBV28 to TRBJ2-2; the D gene could be TRBD1 or TRBD2 (6 bases each). The CDR3 extends over 15 amino acids. The V gene lost 6 bases and the J gene lost 2 bases, with 13 bases spanning the gap. Germline assignment: CDR1 MDHEN and CDR2 SYDVKM. The CDR3 region has the DNA TGTGCCAGCAGCCCGGGGGCCCTCAACACCGGGGAGCTGTTTTTT. This encodes CASSPGALNTGELFF.

Ten or more counts support this clonotype. The V and J genes are TRBV20-1 and TRBJ2-3, with D perhaps TRBD2 (6 bases). Between the trimmed V and J ends, which lost 3 bases and 2 bases, there was a span of 12 bases. The CDR3 runs to 14 residues. Per the germline V gene, CDR1 is DFQATT and CDR2 is SNEGSKA (reference sequence). This CDR3 reads CSASGAGLTDTQYF. In DNA, the CDR3 is TGCAGTGCTAGCGGTGCGGGGCTCACAGATACGCAGTATTTT.

A word on this clonotype: Just one base apart from a much larger clone, this may be a read error. The V gene is TRBV20-1, the J gene TRBJ2-1; D gene ambiguous. The CDR3 is 14 amino acids. Germline V lookup: CDR1 DFQATT, CDR2 SNEGSKA (reference sequence). The CDR3 protein is CSATDLFSYNGQFF. The CDR3 DNA reads TGCAGTGCTACTGACTTGTTCTCCTACAATGGGCAGTTCTTC.

The rearrangement joins TRBV18 to TRBJ2-7, with D perhaps given as TRBD1 or TRBD2 (5 bases each). From germline, CDR1 is KGHSH and CDR2 LQKENI. The CDR3 totals 13 residues. Between the trimmed V and J ends, which lost 3 bases and 0 bases, there was a span of 6 bases. The CDR3 region is CASSPGASYEQYF. The CDR3 DNA follows: TGTGCCAGCTCACCCGGGGCCTCCTACGAGCAGTACTTC.

The J gene is TRBJ2-5, the V gene TRBV7-9; a possible D gene is TRBD2 (5 bases). V lost 4 bases and J 4 bases, leaving 13 bases between the germline ends. CDR1 is SEHNR, CDR2 FQNEAQ, per germline (reference sequence). This CDR3 spans 14 amino acids. CDR3 bases: TGTGCCAGCAGCTCGACATTACGGGGAGAGACCCAGTACTTC. Translation gives CASSSTLRGETQYF.

In its sample, this clonotype was seen many times. This rearrangement joins TRBV15 to TRBJ1-1, with no clear D. Trimming took off 0 bases at V and 4 bases at J, with 12 bases between the two ends. The germline V gene has CDR1 LNHNV and CDR2 YYDKDF (reference sequence). The CDR3 is 15 amino acids. The CDR3 loop reads CATSRELRGSTEAFF. CDR3 bases: TGTGCCACCAGCAGAGAACTGCGAGGGAGCACTGAAGCTTTCTTT.

This clonotype appeared a few times. This chain links TRBV24-1 with TRBJ1-5; D call uncertain. This CDR3 contains 12 residues. Germline V gives CDR1 KGHDR, CDR2 SFDVKD. V dropped 3 bases and J dropped 3 bases, with 2 bases sitting between them. CDR3 loop: CATSDNNQPQHF. DNA for the CDR3: TGTGCCACCAGTGATAACAATCAGCCCCAGCATTTT.

This clonotype was seen only a few times. V and J are TRBV5-6 and TRBJ2-1; D is uncertain. Germline-derived CDR1 and CDR2 are SGHDT and YYEEEE. The germline V and J ends were trimmed by 2 bases and 6 bases, with 9 bases remaining between them. The CDR3 is 13 amino acids. The CDR3 DNA reads as TGTGCCAGCAGCTTTTTAGGGCCCAATGAGCAGTTCTTC. Protein product: CASSFLGPNEQFF.

CDR3 bases: TGTGCCAGCAGCTTGGGTTACAGCTCCTATAATTCACCCCTCCACTTT. As protein: CASSLGYSSYNSPLHF. V and J are TRBV5-4 and TRBJ1-6; D remains ambiguous. Per germline, CDR1 SGHNT and CDR2 YYREEE (reference sequence). Trimming removed 0 bases at V and 0 bases at J, with 7 bases between. The CDR3 runs to 16 residues. The full variable domain, with the rest looked up from reference TRBV5-4 and TRBJ1-6, is ETGVTQSPTHLIKTRGQQVTLRCSSQSGHNTVSWYQQALGQGPQFIFQYYREEENGRGNFPPRFSGLQFPNYSSELNVNALELDDSALYLCASSLGYSSYNSPLHFGNGTRLTVT.

This clonotype was picked up a small number of times. CDR3 amino acids: CASSPRPGPYEQYF. The CDR3 DNA reads TGTGCCAGCAGTCCCAGACCGGGCCCCTACGAGCAGTACTTC. V and J are TRBV27 and TRBJ2-7; D not certain. The CDR3 totals 14 residues. Germline values: CDR1 MNHEY, CDR2 SMNVEV (reference sequence). V was shortened by 5 bases and J by 2 bases, with 13 bases between the two germline ends.

This clonotype was seen only a few times. The chain joins TRBV7-2 to TRBJ2-1; the match to TRBD1 covers 8 bases. This CDR3 region has 13 residues. V gave up 4 bases and J gave up 10 bases; unmatched junction bases: 6. Germline CDR1 and CDR2: SGHTA and FQGNSA. CDR3 nucleotide sequence: TGTGCCAGCAGCTCAGGGGGCGGAGGGGAGCAGTTCTTC. Protein: CASSSGGGGEQFF.

This rearrangement joins TRBV3-1 to TRBJ2-2, with 7 bases aligning to TRBD2. This CDR3 spans 18 amino acids. The V and J ends lost 0 bases and 6 bases, in that order; junction bases with no gene match: 13. CDR1 and CDR2 (germline): LGHDT, YNNKEL (reference sequence). The CDR3 bases are TGTGCCAGCAGCCAAGATCTGGGGACGGGAGGAAGGTCCGGGGAGCTGTTTTTT. Its translation: CASSQDLGTGGRSGELFF.

The chain employs TRBV14 and TRBJ2-3; D uncertain. V was trimmed by 3 bases and J by 2 bases, leaving 12 bases between them. This CDR3 spans 15 amino acids. Germline V gene sequence: CDR1 SGHDN, CDR2 FVKESK. The CDR3 reads CASSHHLTSTDTQYF. The CDR3 DNA reads as TGTGCCAGCAGCCACCACCTGACATCCACAGATACGCAGTATTTT.

At least ten counts were recorded for this clonotype. The V gene is TRBV4-3, the J gene TRBJ2-7; TRBD1 matches 9 bases. Germline V gene lookup returns CDR1 LGHNA and CDR2 YSLEER. The CDR3 spans 15 residues. After removal of 3 bases from V and 2 bases from J, the junction contained 5 bases not matched to a gene. The CDR3 region has the DNA TGCGCCAGCAGCCAGGGACAGGGCGAGACCTACGAGCAGTACTTC. It encodes CASSQGQGETYEQYF.

The V call is TRBV20-1, the J call TRBJ2-1; 7 bases match TRBD1. Germline lookup yields CDR1 DFQATT and CDR2 SNEGSKA (reference sequence). This CDR3 has 18 amino acids. Losses at the gene ends were 4 bases for V and 0 bases for J; bases not matched to a gene: 15. CDR3 protein: CSAIGATGARGSYNEQFF. The CDR3 coding sequence is TGCAGTGCTATCGGCGCCACAGGGGCGAGGGGCTCCTACAATGAGCAGTTCTTC.

The table lists this clonotype with a few counts. The chain has TRBV18 and TRBJ1-5; D gene ambiguous. This CDR3 comprises 13 residues. Germline V CDR1 and CDR2: KGHSH, LQKENI. V was cut by 6 bases and J by 7 bases, with 13 bases left in between. The CDR3 loop is CASSPEESQPQHF. CDR3 coding DNA: TGTGCCAGCTCTCCGGAGGAGTCGCAGCCCCAGCATTTT. Complete variable domain (other parts from reference TRBV18 and TRBJ1-5): NAGVMQNPRHLVRRRGQEARLRCSPMKGHSHVYWYRQLPEEGLKFMVYLQKENIIDESGMPKERFSAEFPKEGPSILRIQQVVRGDSAAYFCASSPEESQPQHFGDGTRLSIL.

This clonotype was picked up a small number of times. This chain joins TRBV20-1 and TRBJ1-2; 9 bases align to TRBD1. V trimming: 6 bases; J trimming: 3 bases; junction bases outside the gene matches: 14. Germline lookup yields CDR1 DFQATT and CDR2 SNEGSKA (reference sequence). The CDR3 has 16 amino acids. The CDR3 is CSARPLRDRADYGYTF. DNA of the CDR3: TGCAGTGCCAGACCCTTACGGGACAGGGCAGACTATGGCTACACCTTC.

This clonotype was seen repeatedly, ten times or more. V is TRBV7-2 and J is TRBJ2-5; maybe TRBD2 (5 bases). Between the trimmed V and J ends, which lost 2 bases and 5 bases, there was a span of 21 bases. CDR1 and CDR2 from the germline V gene are SGHTA and FQGNSA. The CDR3 loop spans 17 amino acids. The CDR3 here is CASSLKVKANQRETQYF. As DNA, the CDR3 is TGTGCCAGCAGCTTAAAGGTGAAAGCTAATCAGCGGGAGACCCAGTACTTC.

In this sample, this clonotype turned up many times. This chain connects TRBV20-1 to TRBJ2-7, with 9 bases aligning to TRBD2. The CDR3 extends over 15 amino acids. J was trimmed by 1 base and V by 3 bases; bases with no gene match: 7. CDR1 DFQATT and CDR2 SNEGSKA come from the germline V gene (reference sequence). For the CDR3, the DNA is TGCAGTGCTAGGTTCCCCGGACTAGCGTCCTACGAGCAGTACTTC. Protein: CSARFPGLASYEQYF.

This clonotype was counted ten times or more. Written as DNA, the CDR3 is TGTGCCAGCCGACCCGGACAGGGTACTACCGGGGAGCTGTTTTTT. It is translated as CASRPGQGTTGELFF. The gene calls are TRBV6-1 and TRBJ2-2; TRBD1 aligns across 8 bases. The CDR3 loop spans 15 amino acids. The ends lost 8 bases at V and 5 bases at J; junction bases unmatched: 10. Germline V gene lookup returns CDR1 MNHNS and CDR2 SASEGT.

A few counts support this clonotype. The chain recombines TRBV3-1 with TRBJ2-7, with D unclear. Trimming took off 5 bases at V and 3 bases at J, with 14 bases between the two ends. This CDR3 contains 14 residues. The germline V gene has CDR1 LGHDT and CDR2 YNNKEL (reference sequence). CDR3 protein: CASSLTSSVYEQYF. The DNA for the CDR3 is TGTGCCAGCAGCTTGACCTCCTCGGTCTACGAGCAGTACTTC.

A few counts support this clonotype. The V call is TRBV24-1, the J call TRBJ2-3; a weak D match, TRBD1 (6 bases). This CDR3 region has 15 residues. Between the trimmed V and J ends, which lost 9 bases and 2 bases, there was a span of 17 bases. Per the germline V gene, CDR1 is KGHDR and CDR2 is SFDVKD. CDR3 amino acids: CATAREQGHTDTQYF. The CDR3 DNA reads TGTGCCACCGCGAGAGAACAGGGCCACACAGATACGCAGTATTTT.

In its sample, this clonotype was seen a few times. This rearrangement joins TRBV12-3 or TRBV12-4 to TRBJ1-4, with 7 nucleotides matching TRBD1. V lost 5 bases to trimming and J lost 0 bases; unmatched junction nucleotides: 9. This CDR3 has 17 residues. In DNA form, the CDR3 reads TGTGCCAGCAGTGCTGGAGTGAGGGGGCCAACTAATGAAAAACTGTTTTTT. Translated: CASSAGVRGPTNEKLFF.

There are a few counts of this clonotype. The chain joins TRBV20-1 to TRBJ2-1; D call uncertain. V was pared by 4 bases and J by 7 bases, with 8 bases between. CDR1 and CDR2 from the germline V gene are DFQATT and SNEGSKA (reference sequence). CDR3 length: 11 residues. CDR3 DNA: TGCAGTGCTAACGCTCGGAATGAGCAGTTCTTC. This gives the protein CSANARNEQFF.